The 26 T cell receptor beta chains listed next were all sequenced from one sample in a study of technical replicates of blood from several donors. Assay: immunoSEQ multiplex PCR; the TCRdb copy retains only in-frame clones and omits some. This repertoire shows over 90,000 clones, about 95% found once; its top ten account for around 0.21%. Material for sequencing was T cells isolated from PBMCs. Receptor source: a human donor in good health.

This clone was counted a single time. The rearrangement joins TRBV28 to TRBJ2-7, with TRBD1 matching over 9 bases. V lost 6 bases and J lost 3; bases outside the gene matches: 12. The CDR3 spans 16 residues. Per germline, CDR1 MDHEN and CDR2 SYDVKM. In DNA, the CDR3 is TGTGCCAGCAGGTCAATCTCGACAGGGGGAGGCTACGAGCAGTACTTC. Translated: CASRSISTGGGYEQYF.

The chain uses TRBV7-2 and TRBJ2-7; 14 bases are a match to TRBD2. The V and J ends lost 1 base and 4 bases, in that order; junction bases with no gene match: 3. This CDR3 is 16 amino acids long. Germline loops: CDR1 SGHTA, CDR2 FQGNSA. The CDR3 bases are TGTGCCAGCAGCTTAGGTAGACTAGCGGGGGGGTACGAGCAGTACTTC. This codes for CASSLGRLAGGYEQYF.

The chain links TRBV7-2 to TRBJ2-3; D is possibly TRBD1 (5 bases). This CDR3 spans 16 amino acids. V was cut by 5 bases and J by 3 bases, with 18 bases left in between. Germline CDR1 and CDR2: SGHTA and FQGNSA. The CDR3 DNA reads as TGTGCCAGCAGCCTATCATGGGGCTTTTCAACAGATACGCAGTATTTT. Its protein product is CASSLSWGFSTDTQYF.

The rearrangement uses TRBV27 and TRBJ2-7, with D possibly TRBD2 on 6 matching bases. Germline loops: CDR1 MNHEY, CDR2 SMNVEV (reference sequence). The length of the CDR3 is 13 residues. V lost 7 bases, J lost 6 bases, and 16 bases lay in between. CDR3 protein: CASTPSEIGEQYF. CDR3 in DNA: TGTGCCAGCACCCCTAGCGAGATCGGCGAGCAGTACTTC.

The V call is TRBV5-8, the J call TRBJ2-7; D gene unclear. This CDR3 spans 13 amino acids. Between the trimmed V and J ends, which lost 0 bases and 6 bases, there was a span of 10 bases. Germline CDR1 reads SGHTS; CDR2 reads YDEGEE. Here the CDR3 reads CASSLVRRGEQYF. In DNA form, the CDR3 reads TGTGCCAGCAGCTTGGTGCGCAGAGGCGAGCAGTACTTC.

The chain is built from TRBV2 and TRBJ2-3; 9 nucleotides align to TRBD2. Germline loops: CDR1 SNHLY, CDR2 FYNNEI. V was pared by 4 bases and J by 6 bases, with 5 bases of the junction left unmatched. The CDR3 covers 14 residues. The DNA of the CDR3 is TGTGCCAGCAGTGTATTAGCGGGAGCGGATACGCAGTATTTT. Its protein product is CASSVLAGADTQYF.

The sample holds one count of this clone. The CDR3 protein is CASTSEEGFVYGYTF. In DNA form, the CDR3 reads TGTGCCAGCACGAGCGAGGAGGGATTTGTCTATGGCTACACCTTC. The gene calls are TRBV5-4 and TRBJ1-2; D remains unclear. The V gene lost 6 bases and the J gene lost 4 bases, with 19 bases spanning the gap. Germline assignment: CDR1 SGHNT and CDR2 YYREEE (reference sequence). The CDR3 covers 15 residues.

The V gene is TRBV4-1, the J gene TRBJ2-3; maybe TRBD2 (5 bases). Trimming pared 0 bases from V and 0 bases from J, leaving 7 bases between. The germline V gene has CDR1 MGHRA and CDR2 YSYEKL. This CDR3 is built from 15 residues. The CDR3 nucleotides read TGCGCCAGCAGCCAAGAATGGAGGAGCACAGATACGCAGTATTTT. It translates to CASSQEWRSTDTQYF.

This chain joins TRBV7-9 and TRBJ1-4, with D tentatively TRBD1 (6 bases). This CDR3 has 17 amino acids. Trimming stripped 5 bases from V and 11 bases from J, with 27 bases between. CDR1 SEHNR and CDR2 FQNEAQ come from the germline V gene (reference sequence). Here the CDR3 reads CASSPTGPGGTKGKLFF. CDR3 in DNA: TGTGCCAGCAGCCCAACCGGACCGGGGGGCACTAAAGGGAAACTGTTTTTT.

This clone is a singleton in its sample. The chain combines TRBV21-1 with TRBJ1-1. TRBV21-1 is classified as a pseudogene. This CDR3 has 16 residues. Here the CDR3 DNA reads TGTGCCAGCAGCAAAGGCGGGGGCAGTCTCAACACTGAAGCTTTCTTT. Translated: CASSKGGGSLNTEAFF.

The chain joins TRBV7-6 to TRBJ2-3; D is undetermined. V lost 2 bases, J lost 4 bases, and 7 bases lay in between. This CDR3 spans 13 amino acids. Germline V gene lookup returns CDR1 SGHVS and CDR2 FNYEAQ. CDR3 coding DNA: TGTGCCAGCAGCTTATTAGATTCAGATACGCAGTATTTT. Translated, it gives CASSLLDSDTQYF.

The rearrangement links TRBV5-6 to TRBJ1-2, with 10 bases fitting TRBD1. V lost 0 bases and J lost 2; bases outside the gene matches: 4. CDR1 SGHDT and CDR2 YYEEEE come from the germline V gene. CDR3 length equals 16 residues. The CDR3 sequence is CASSLEWDRGNYGYTF. The CDR3 nucleotides are TGTGCCAGCAGCTTGGAATGGGACAGGGGAAACTATGGCTACACCTTC. Filled out from reference TRBV5-6 and TRBJ1-2, the complete variable domain reads DAGVTQSPTHLIKTRGQQVTLRCSPKSGHDTVSWYQQALGQGPQFIFQYYEEEERQRGNFPDRFSGHQFPNYSSELNVNALLLGDSALYLCASSLEWDRGNYGYTFGSGTRLTVV.

The chain recombines TRBV5-1 with TRBJ2-3; 9 positions agree with TRBD2. This CDR3 comprises 18 residues. The germline CDR1 and CDR2 sequences are SGHRS and YFSETQ. V was pared by 4 bases and J by 4 bases, with 16 bases of the junction left unmatched. Here the CDR3 reads CASSPTPIAGAMADTQYF. The CDR3 nucleotides read TGCGCCAGCAGCCCAACACCGATAGCGGGGGCGATGGCAGATACGCAGTATTTT.

The chain uses TRBV6-4 and TRBJ1-3; D is possibly TRBD1 (6 bases). Per germline, CDR1 MRHNA and CDR2 SNTAGT. V lost 2 bases and J lost 7, with 21 bases in between. The CDR3 length is 17 residues. CDR3 sequence reads: CASSDKGGAPVGNTIYF. The CDR3, as DNA: TGTGCCAGCAGTGACAAAGGGGGGGCCCCGGTAGGTAACACCATATATTTT.

This clone showed up just once. V usage is TRBV28 and J usage is TRBJ1-1; D may be TRBD1 (5 bases). Trimming took 3 bases from V and 9 from J, leaving 8 bases between them. Germline V gene data show CDR1 as MDHEN and CDR2 as SYDVKM. The CDR3 has 11 residues. CDR3 protein: CASSFGGKAFF. CDR3 coding DNA: TGTGCCAGCAGTTTCGGGGGTAAAGCTTTCTTT.

The rearrangement joins TRBV28 to TRBJ2-1, with 8 bases aligning to TRBD1. Germline values: CDR1 MDHEN, CDR2 SYDVKM. J gave up 4 bases and V 2 bases, and 10 bases lay outside the gene matches. CDR3 length: 17 amino acids. CDR3 region: CASSLIPGGKVYNEQFF. CDR3 DNA sequence: TGTGCCAGCAGTTTAATCCCAGGGGGCAAGGTATACAATGAGCAGTTCTTC. Using reference TRBV28 and TRBJ2-1 for the parts outside the CDR3, the full variable domain is DVKVTQSSRYLVKRTGEKVFLECVQDMDHENMFWYRQDPGLGLRLIYFSYDVKMKEKGDIPEGYSVSREKKERFSLILESASTNQTSMYLCASSLIPGGKVYNEQFFGPGTRLTVL.

The chain couples TRBV7-9 to TRBJ1-5; D may be TRBD1 (5 bases). V was cut by 1 base and J by 3 bases, with 16 bases left in between. Germline CDR1 reads SEHNR; CDR2 reads FQNEAQ (reference sequence). The CDR3 is 17 amino acids. CDR3 amino acids: CASSLGQGDGFNQPQHF. The CDR3 DNA reads as TGTGCCAGCAGCTTAGGGCAGGGTGACGGGTTCAATCAGCCCCAGCATTTT.

CDR3 protein: CASKGGQGDGYTF. CDR3 coding DNA: TGCGCCAGCAAAGGAGGACAGGGGGACGGCTACACCTTC. The chain has TRBV10-1 and TRBJ1-2; the match to TRBD1 covers 10 bases. The V and J ends lost 7 bases and 8 bases, in that order; junction bases with no gene match: 7. Germline V CDR1 and CDR2: WNHNN, SYGVQD (reference sequence). The CDR3 is 13 residues long.

This chain joins TRBV19 and TRBJ1-1; 7 bases line up with TRBD1. The CDR3 spans 13 residues. The germline V gene encodes CDR1 LNHDA and CDR2 SQIVND (reference sequence). Trimming at V came to 5 bases and at J to 4 bases, leaving 4 bases not matched to a gene. CDR3: CASSPQGLTEAFF. The CDR3 region has the DNA TGTGCCAGTAGTCCACAGGGGCTCACTGAAGCTTTCTTT.

The chain couples TRBV13 to TRBJ2-3; 7 positions agree with TRBD2. Trimming cost V 5 bases and J 3 bases; bases outside gene matches: 14. The CDR3 sequence is 17 residues long. Germline lookup yields CDR1 PRHDT and CDR2 FYEKMQ (reference sequence). The DNA for the CDR3 is TGTGCCAGCAGCGCTCGAGTCGGACTAGTAGGGACAGATACGCAGTATTTT. Its translation: CASSARVGLVGTDTQYF.

The J gene is TRBJ1-6, the V gene TRBV14, with 9 bases fitting TRBD1. CDR1 is SGHDN, CDR2 FVKESK, per germline. V lost 1 base to trimming and J lost 4 bases; unmatched junction nucleotides: 8. The CDR3 consists of 18 residues. The CDR3 DNA sequence: TGTGCCAGCAGCCAAGGATTTACAGGGGGCAATTATAATTCACCCCTCCACTTT. Translating it yields CASSQGFTGGNYNSPLHF.

The V gene is TRBV28, the J gene TRBJ2-5, with D unclear. The V and J ends lost 7 bases and 5 bases respectively, with 14 bases between them. There are 13 residues in the CDR3. The germline gives CDR1 MDHEN, CDR2 SYDVKM. The CDR3 coding sequence is TGTGCCAGCACCGCAACGGGTCTGGAGACCCAGTACTTC. Protein product: CASTATGLETQYF.

This rearrangement joins TRBV19 to TRBJ2-7; 8 nucleotides agree with TRBD1. This CDR3 contains 14 residues. CDR1 is LNHDA and CDR2 is SQIVND in the germline V gene (reference sequence). V was clipped by 3 bases and J by 2 bases; unmatched bases: 3. The CDR3 loop is CASSIATGAYEQYF. CDR3 nucleotide sequence: TGTGCCAGTAGTATTGCGACAGGGGCCTACGAGCAGTACTTC. The full variable domain, rest sourced from reference TRBV19 and TRBJ2-7, is DGGITQSPKYLFRKEGQNVTLSCEQNLNHDAMYWYRQDPGQGLRLIYYSQIVNDFQKGDIAEGYSVSREKKESFPLTVTSAQKNPTAFYLCASSIATGAYEQYFGPGTRLTVT.

This clone was detected once. The chain links TRBV2 to TRBJ1-2; TRBD1 agrees at 7 bases. Germline CDR1 and CDR2: SNHLY and FYNNEI. This CDR3 spans 16 amino acids. V lost 4 bases to trimming and J lost 0 bases; unmatched junction nucleotides: 8. The CDR3 DNA reads as TGTGCCAGCAGTGTAGAGACAGGGAGAGCTAACTATGGCTACACCTTC. This codes for CASSVETGRANYGYTF.

This clone came up once. The chain carries TRBV7-9 and TRBJ2-7, with a possible D match to TRBD2 (6 bases). This CDR3 has 14 amino acids. V gave up 0 bases and J gave up 7 bases, with 13 bases separating them. Germline V CDR1 and CDR2: SEHNR, FQNEAQ (reference sequence). The CDR3 protein is CASSLAPGVGEQYF. The DNA of the CDR3 is TGTGCCAGCAGCTTAGCGCCGGGGGTAGGAGAGCAGTACTTC.

The V and J genes are TRBV5-1 and TRBJ1-1; weak D call: TRBD1 (5 bases). V was trimmed by 4 bases and J by 3 bases, leaving 16 bases between them. Germline V CDR1 and CDR2: SGHRS, YFSETQ. CDR3 length: 15 amino acids. Written as DNA, the CDR3 is TGCGCCAGCAGCCTGGGAAGGGGCCCAGACACTGAAGCTTTCTTT. This sequence encodes CASSLGRGPDTEAFF.